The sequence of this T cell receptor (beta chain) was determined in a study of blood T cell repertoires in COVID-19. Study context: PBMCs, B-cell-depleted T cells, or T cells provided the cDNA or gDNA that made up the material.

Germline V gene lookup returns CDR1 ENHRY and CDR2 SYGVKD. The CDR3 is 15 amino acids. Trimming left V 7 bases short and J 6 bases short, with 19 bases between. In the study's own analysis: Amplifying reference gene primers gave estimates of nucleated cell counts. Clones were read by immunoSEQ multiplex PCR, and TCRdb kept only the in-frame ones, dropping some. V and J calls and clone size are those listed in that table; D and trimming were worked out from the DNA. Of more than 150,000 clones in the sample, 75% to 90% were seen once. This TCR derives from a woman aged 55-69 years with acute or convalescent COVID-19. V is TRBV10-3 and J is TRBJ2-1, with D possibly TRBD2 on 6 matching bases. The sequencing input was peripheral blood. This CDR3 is CAINAGISVSNEQFF. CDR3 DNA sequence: TGTGCCATCAACGCGGGAATTTCCGTGTCCAATGAGCAGTTCTTC.